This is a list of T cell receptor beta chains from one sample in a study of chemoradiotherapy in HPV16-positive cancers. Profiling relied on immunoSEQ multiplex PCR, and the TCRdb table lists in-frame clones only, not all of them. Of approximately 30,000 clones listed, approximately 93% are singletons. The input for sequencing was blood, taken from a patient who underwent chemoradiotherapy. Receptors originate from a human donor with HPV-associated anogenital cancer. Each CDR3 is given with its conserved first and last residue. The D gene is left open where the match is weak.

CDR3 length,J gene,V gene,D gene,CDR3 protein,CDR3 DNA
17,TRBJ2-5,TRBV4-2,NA,CASSQDISLGVGETQYF,TGTGCCAGCAGCCAAGATATCTCTTTAGGCGTCGGAGAGACCCAGTACTTC
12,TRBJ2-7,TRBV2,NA,CASTNQGYEQYF,TGTGCCAGCACCAATCAAGGGTACGAGCAGTACTTC
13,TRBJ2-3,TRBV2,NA,CASSEMGYDTQYF,TGTGCCAGCAGTGAGATGGGATACGATACGCAGTATTTT
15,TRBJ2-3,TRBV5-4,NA,CASSRLFGGTDTQYF,TGTGCCAGCAGCCGCCTCTTCGGGGGCACAGATACGCAGTATTTT
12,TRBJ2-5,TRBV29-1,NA,CSVRSQRETQYF,TGCAGCGTCAGGTCCCAACGGGAGACCCAGTACTTC
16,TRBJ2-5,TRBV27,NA,CASSPTSTGQKETQYF,TGTGCCAGCAGTCCTACCTCGACAGGACAAAAAGAGACCCAGTACTTC
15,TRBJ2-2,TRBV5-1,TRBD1,CASSLRQGAFSELFF,TGCGCCAGCAGCTTGCGGCAGGGGGCCTTTAGCGAGCTGTTTTTT
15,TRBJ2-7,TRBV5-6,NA,CASSSGGPTLYEQYF,TGTGCCAGCAGCTCCGGGGGACCGACGCTCTACGAGCAGTACTTC
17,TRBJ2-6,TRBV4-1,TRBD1,CASSRGQALSGANVLTF,TGCGCCAGCAGCCGGGGACAGGCACTATCTGGGGCCAACGTCCTGACTTTC
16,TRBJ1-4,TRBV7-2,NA,CASSPPGQLANEKLFF,TGTGCCAGCAGCCCCCCCGGACAGCTCGCAAATGAAAAACTGTTTTTT
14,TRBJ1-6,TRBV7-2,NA,CASSQGPYNSPLHF,TGTGCCAGCAGCCAAGGACCCTATAATTCACCCCTCCACTTT
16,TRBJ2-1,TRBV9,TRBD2,CASSVYGTSGYNEQFF,TGTGCCAGCAGCGTTTACGGGACTAGCGGGTACAATGAGCAGTTCTTC
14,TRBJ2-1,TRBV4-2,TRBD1,CASSQADREGKQFF,TGTGCCAGCAGCCAAGCCGACAGGGAAGGAAAGCAGTTCTTC
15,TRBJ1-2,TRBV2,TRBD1,CASSELQGANYGYTF,TGTGCCAGCAGCGAATTACAGGGGGCGAACTATGGCTACACCTTC
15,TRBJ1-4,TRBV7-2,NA,CASRRDQGANEKLFF,TGTGCCAGCAGGAGAGACCAGGGAGCCAATGAAAAACTGTTTTTT
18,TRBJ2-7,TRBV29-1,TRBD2,CSVLGIRGRALGAHEQYF,TGCAGCGTCCTAGGTATTAGAGGGAGGGCCCTCGGTGCCCACGAGCAGTACTTC
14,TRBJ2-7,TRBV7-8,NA,CASSLSRQAYEQYF,TGTGCCAGCAGCTTATCTCGGCAGGCCTACGAGCAGTACTTC
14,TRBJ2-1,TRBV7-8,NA,CASSSQYVRNEQFF,TGTGCCAGCAGTAGCCAGTATGTCCGCAATGAGCAGTTCTTC
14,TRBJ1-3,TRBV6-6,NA,CASSPGTSGNTIYF,TGTGCCAGCAGCCCTGGGACAAGCGGAAACACCATATATTTT
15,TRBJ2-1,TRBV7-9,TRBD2,CASSLGGRAVGEQFF,TGTGCCAGCAGCCTGGGCGGGAGGGCCGTGGGTGAGCAGTTCTTC
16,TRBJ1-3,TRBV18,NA,CASSPPVRFSGNTIYF,TGTGCCAGCTCACCTCCCGTCCGTTTCTCTGGAAACACCATATATTTT